This TCR beta chain was sequenced in a study of blood T cell repertoires in COVID-19. Across the study: Spain, Italy and the United States supplied samples that represented acute and convalescent COVID-19. T cells, B-cell-depleted T cells, or PBMCs supplied cDNA or gDNA.

Participant age was roughly 18 to 100 years, and participants resided in about two dozen US areas. How the authors handled the data: The authors estimated nucleated cell counts from reference gene primer amplification. Method: immunoSEQ multiplex PCR; TCRdb's copy keeps in-frame clones and lacks some. The DNA was the basis for D and trimming; V, J and clone size are from that table. The sample consists of fewer than 250,000 clones, approximately 90% of them appearing once. The CDR3 contains 16 residues. Germline CDR1 reads SGHKS; CDR2 reads YYEKEE (reference sequence). V was pared by 5 bases and J by 5 bases, with 19 bases between.

The genes are TRBV5-5 and TRBJ2-2; a possible D gene is TRBD1 (5 bases). This receptor was identified in a woman aged 30 to 39 with acute COVID-19. What was sequenced was PBMCs or T cells enriched from blood (not recorded which). CDR3: CASSKQGSRFTGELFF. As DNA, the CDR3 is TGTGCCAGCAGTAAGCAGGGTTCTCGCTTTACCGGGGAGCTGTTTTTT.